The 10 T cell receptor beta chains in this list originate from one sample, sequenced in a study of blood T cell repertoires in COVID-19. Sequenced by immunoSEQ multiplex PCR; TCRdb stores in-frame clones only, minus some. The table records under 300,000 clones, around 85% of them present only once. Sequencing used peripheral blood. These receptors were collected from a woman aged 25 to 45 with COVID-19, enrolled during active disease.

The chain combines TRBV7-2 with TRBJ2-7, with 8 nucleotides matching TRBD1. Looked up from germline, CDR1 is SGHTA and CDR2 is FQGNSA. The CDR3 runs to 15 residues. V gave up 2 bases and J gave up 4 bases; unmatched junction bases: 7. DNA for the CDR3: TGTGCCAGCAGCTTAAGCAGGGGGCCACAATACGAGCAGTACTTC. Translating gives CASSLSRGPQYEQYF.

The chain employs TRBV5-1 and TRBJ1-2, with 7 bases matching TRBD1. CDR3 length: 14 amino acids. Germline V gene data show CDR1 as SGHRS and CDR2 as YFSETQ. V lost 3 bases, J lost 5 bases, and 7 bases stayed unmatched. The CDR3 DNA sequence: TGCGCCAGCAGCTCACTCAGGGGGGCATATGGCTACACCTTC. This translates into CASSSLRGAYGYTF.

The CDR3 DNA follows: TGTGCCAGTAGTAAGGCAGATTGGGAGACTTCACCCCTCCACTTT. This encodes CASSKADWETSPLHF. The chain joins TRBV19 to TRBJ1-6, with D uncertain. Deletions cut 4 bases from V and 9 bases from J, with 16 bases between. Looked up from germline, CDR1 is LNHDA and CDR2 is SQIVND (reference sequence). The CDR3 is 15 amino acids.

The J gene is TRBJ2-5, the V gene TRBV11-2, with 7 bases matching TRBD2. Germline V gene data show CDR1 as SGHAT and CDR2 as FQNNGV. The CDR3 totals 17 residues. Germline trimming cut 1 base from V and 0 bases from J; bases unmatched to any gene: 8. CDR3 in DNA: TGTGCCAGCAGCTTAGGTTTACTAGCGCACTACCAAGAGACCCAGTACTTC. Its translation: CASSLGLLAHYQETQYF.

A single count supports this clone. The rearrangement links TRBV3-1 (or the pseudogene TRBV3-2) to TRBJ2-1, with 13 bases aligning to TRBD2. CDR1 LGHDT and CDR2 YNNKEL come from the germline V gene (reference sequence). The V and J ends lost 0 bases and 7 bases, in that order; junction bases with no gene match: 6. The CDR3 is 17 residues long. CDR3 amino acids: CASSQDWEGLAGNEQFF. The CDR3 DNA sequence: TGTGCCAGCAGCCAAGATTGGGAGGGACTAGCGGGGAATGAGCAGTTCTTC.

The CDR3 is CASSQVVGSAEAFF. CDR3 DNA sequence: TGTGCCAGCAGCCAAGTGGTAGGGAGCGCTGAAGCTTTCTTT. The chain uses TRBV3-1 (or the pseudogene TRBV3-2) and TRBJ1-1; D is ambiguous. The CDR3 length is 14 residues. Germline CDR1 and CDR2: LGHDT and YNNKEL (reference sequence). Between the trimmed V and J ends, which lost 1 base and 6 bases, there was a span of 12 bases.

The chain employs TRBV15 and TRBJ1-5; unclear D gene. V dropped 8 bases and J dropped 2 bases, with 10 bases sitting between them. The CDR3 has 13 amino acids. Germline-derived CDR1 and CDR2 are LNHNV and YYDKDF (reference sequence). For the CDR3, the DNA is TGTGCCACCGCGACCCGGGGCAATCAGCCCCAGCATTTT. This translates into CATATRGNQPQHF.

The chain combines TRBV27 with TRBJ2-7; 9 bases are shared with TRBD2. Germline-derived CDR1 and CDR2 are MNHEY and SMNVEV (reference sequence). Losses at the gene ends were 3 bases for V and 7 bases for J; bases not matched to a gene: 4. There are 13 residues in the CDR3. CDR3: CASSLRGGNEQYF. In DNA form, the CDR3 reads TGTGCCAGCAGTTTGCGGGGGGGCAATGAGCAGTACTTC.

The chain uses TRBV5-8 and TRBJ2-1; weak D call: TRBD2 (5 bases). Per germline, CDR1 SGHTS and CDR2 YDEGEE. The V and J ends lost 3 bases and 15 bases respectively, with 16 bases between them. This CDR3 has 12 residues. CDR3 loop: CASSWDIEGRFF. Written as DNA, the CDR3 is TGTGCCAGCAGCTGGGATATTGAGGGTCGGTTCTTC.

The V and J genes are TRBV28 and TRBJ1-6; 7 nucleotides line up with TRBD1. Germline V gene lookup returns CDR1 MDHEN and CDR2 SYDVKM. The V and J ends lost 5 bases and 2 bases, in that order; junction bases with no gene match: 18. The CDR3 totals 20 residues. The chain's CDR3 is CASSPLLDRALSAYNSPLHF. The CDR3 DNA reads TGTGCCAGCAGTCCTCTCCTCGACAGGGCACTTTCGGCCTATAATTCACCCCTCCACTTT.